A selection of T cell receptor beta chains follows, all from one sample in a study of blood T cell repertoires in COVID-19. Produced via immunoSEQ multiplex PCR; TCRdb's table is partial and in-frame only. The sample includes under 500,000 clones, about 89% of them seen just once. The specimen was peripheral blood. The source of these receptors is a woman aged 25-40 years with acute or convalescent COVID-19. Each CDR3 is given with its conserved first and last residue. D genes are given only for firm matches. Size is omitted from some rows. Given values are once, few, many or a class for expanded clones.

CDR3nt: TGTGCCAGCAGCGATACAGGGGGAGGTGACACTGAAGCTTTCTTT
CDR3aa: CASSDTGGGDTEAFF
abundance: once
j_gene: TRBJ1-1
d_gene: TRBD1
v_gene: TRBV5-6

CDR3nt: TGTGCCAGCAGCCGGCCGGGCTACGAGCAGTACTTC
CDR3aa: CASSRPGYEQYF
abundance: -
j_gene: TRBJ2-7
d_gene: -
v_gene: TRBV27

CDR3nt: TGTGCCAGCAGCTTACGCTCCCCGGGGGTAGATACGCAGTATTTT
CDR3aa: CASSLRSPGVDTQYF
abundance: -
j_gene: TRBJ2-3
d_gene: -
v_gene: TRBV7-2

CDR3nt: TGCAGCGTGGCTGTGACCGGGGAGCTGTTTTTT
CDR3aa: CSVAVTGELFF
abundance: once
j_gene: TRBJ2-2
d_gene: -
v_gene: TRBV29-1

CDR3nt: TGTGCCAGCAGCTTGGTTCTAGCGGGGGGTTTTGGGACCCAGTACTTC
CDR3aa: CASSLVLAGGFGTQYF
abundance: -
j_gene: TRBJ2-5
d_gene: TRBD2
v_gene: TRBV7-6

CDR3nt: TGCGCCAGCAGCCCCGGGATCGTCACTGACGAGCAGTACTTC
CDR3aa: CASSPGIVTDEQYF
abundance: -
j_gene: TRBJ2-7
d_gene: -
v_gene: TRBV5-1

CDR3nt: TGTGCCACCAGTGATTCCCAACGGGGGGACACCGGGGAGCTGTTTTTT
CDR3aa: CATSDSQRGDTGELFF
abundance: -
j_gene: TRBJ2-2
d_gene: TRBD2
v_gene: TRBV24-1

CDR3nt: TGTGCCAGCAGTGAGGGGGGATTCGGGGAGCTGTTTTTT
CDR3aa: CASSEGGFGELFF
abundance: -
j_gene: TRBJ2-2
d_gene: -
v_gene: TRBV2

CDR3nt: TGCGCCAGCAGCAAGGACAAAACAGGGGACAGCACAGATACGCAGTATTTT
CDR3aa: CASSKDKTGDSTDTQYF
abundance: -
j_gene: TRBJ2-3
d_gene: TRBD1
v_gene: TRBV5-1

CDR3nt: TGCGCCAGCAGCTTGAGCGGGGAGAACACCGGGGAGCTGTTTTTT
CDR3aa: CASSLSGENTGELFF
abundance: -
j_gene: TRBJ2-2
d_gene: TRBD2
v_gene: TRBV5-1

CDR3nt: TGTGCCAGCAGCTTTTATGCGGGGGGCGTTGCAGATACGCAGTATTTT
CDR3aa: CASSFYAGGVADTQYF
abundance: -
j_gene: TRBJ2-3
d_gene: TRBD2
v_gene: TRBV5-6

CDR3nt: TGTGCCAGCAGCGTCCGGGACAGGGGGTTACGGGAGCTGTTTTTT
CDR3aa: CASSVRDRGLRELFF
abundance: -
j_gene: TRBJ2-2
d_gene: TRBD1
v_gene: TRBV5-5

CDR3nt: TGTGCCAGCAGCGGCTTTTATGGGGCCCCTTCCCTCTCCTACGAGCAGTACTTC
CDR3aa: CASSGFYGAPSLSYEQYF
abundance: -
j_gene: TRBJ2-7
d_gene: -
v_gene: TRBV11-2

CDR3nt: TGTGCCACCAGCAGAGATCTTGGAACTAACGGGGTGGGCAATGAGCAGTTCTTC
CDR3aa: CATSRDLGTNGVGNEQFF
abundance: -
j_gene: TRBJ2-1
d_gene: -
v_gene: TRBV15

CDR3nt: TGTGCCAGCAGCTCCCTAGGACAGGACTACAATGAGCAGTTCTTC
CDR3aa: CASSSLGQDYNEQFF
abundance: -
j_gene: TRBJ2-1
d_gene: TRBD1
v_gene: TRBV9

CDR3nt: TGTGCCTCTAATCCAGGGCCGAACACCGGGGAGCTGTTTTTT
CDR3aa: CASNPGPNTGELFF
abundance: -
j_gene: TRBJ2-2
d_gene: -
v_gene: TRBV21-1

CDR3nt: TGCGCCAGCAGCCTGACCCCCGGCCGGACAGGGGTAATCCAAGAGACCCAGTACTTC
CDR3aa: CASSLTPGRTGVIQETQYF
abundance: -
j_gene: TRBJ2-5
d_gene: TRBD1
v_gene: TRBV5-1

CDR3nt: TGTGCCAGCAGCTTAGGCAGGGGTACCTACGAGCAGTACTTC
CDR3aa: CASSLGRGTYEQYF
abundance: -
j_gene: TRBJ2-7
d_gene: -
v_gene: TRBV13

CDR3nt: TGTGCCAGCAGCCAAGCCGTCCTAAGGGGGAACACTGAAGCTTTCTTT
CDR3aa: CASSQAVLRGNTEAFF
abundance: -
j_gene: TRBJ1-1
d_gene: -
v_gene: TRBV3-1/TRBV3-2

CDR3nt: TGTGCCAGCAGTTCCTGGACTAGCATATACGAGCAGTACTTC
CDR3aa: CASSSWTSIYEQYF
abundance: -
j_gene: TRBJ2-7
d_gene: TRBD2
v_gene: TRBV28

CDR3nt: TGTGCCTGGAGTGTTTTAGGGGGCTCACCCCTCCACTTT
CDR3aa: CAWSVLGGSPLHF
abundance: few
j_gene: TRBJ1-6
d_gene: TRBD1
v_gene: TRBV30

CDR3nt: TGTGCCAGCAGTGAAGATCGGGGCGGGGAGCTGTTTTTT
CDR3aa: CASSEDRGGELFF
abundance: -
j_gene: TRBJ2-2
d_gene: -
v_gene: TRBV25-1

CDR3nt: TGCAGCGCAACCGGACAGGGGACCTACGAGCAGTACTTC
CDR3aa: CSATGQGTYEQYF
abundance: -
j_gene: TRBJ2-7
d_gene: TRBD1
v_gene: TRBV29-1

CDR3nt: TGTGCCAGCAGCCATTCCCTTGGGGGGACTAATGAAAAACTGTTTTTT
CDR3aa: CASSHSLGGTNEKLFF
abundance: few
j_gene: TRBJ1-4
d_gene: -
v_gene: TRBV11-2

CDR3nt: TGTGCCAGCAGCCGCCAAGAGACCCAGTACTTC
CDR3aa: CASSRQETQYF
abundance: once
j_gene: TRBJ2-5
d_gene: -
v_gene: TRBV6-1

CDR3nt: TGTGCCAGCAGCTTAAACGCGGCGGGGAGCACAGATACGCAGTATTTT
CDR3aa: CASSLNAAGSTDTQYF
abundance: -
j_gene: TRBJ2-3
d_gene: -
v_gene: TRBV7-3

CDR3nt: TGTGCCAGTAGTATGACAGACAATCAGCCCCAGCATTTT
CDR3aa: CASSMTDNQPQHF
abundance: -
j_gene: TRBJ1-5
d_gene: -
v_gene: TRBV19

CDR3nt: TGCGCCAGCAGCCAAGAAAGGGGCAGGGGCCAAGAGACCCAGTACTTC
CDR3aa: CASSQERGRGQETQYF
abundance: -
j_gene: TRBJ2-5
d_gene: -
v_gene: TRBV4-1

CDR3nt: TGTGCCAGCAGCCCCAGTCGGGACAGTTCCTACGAGCAGTACTTC
CDR3aa: CASSPSRDSSYEQYF
abundance: -
j_gene: TRBJ2-7
d_gene: TRBD1
v_gene: TRBV11-2

CDR3nt: TGTGCCAGCAGCCCGGTGACTTACAGGGTTGGGACCGGGGAGCTGTTTTTT
CDR3aa: CASSPVTYRVGTGELFF
abundance: once
j_gene: TRBJ2-2
d_gene: -
v_gene: TRBV7-2

CDR3nt: TGTGCCAGCTCAACAAACAGGGGAAACACCATATATTTT
CDR3aa: CASSTNRGNTIYF
abundance: -
j_gene: TRBJ1-3
d_gene: -
v_gene: TRBV18

CDR3nt: TGCGCCAGCAGCACCGAGGACAGGGGAGGATCACCCCTCCACTTT
CDR3aa: CASSTEDRGGSPLHF
abundance: few
j_gene: TRBJ1-6
d_gene: TRBD1
v_gene: TRBV5-1

CDR3nt: TGTGCCAGCAGCGCCGTTGGGGCTTACAATGAGCAGTTCTTC
CDR3aa: CASSAVGAYNEQFF
abundance: -
j_gene: TRBJ2-1
d_gene: -
v_gene: TRBV2

CDR3nt: TGTGCCAGCAGTTACCAGCGGCCTCCTTACGAGCAGTACTTC
CDR3aa: CASSYQRPPYEQYF
abundance: -
j_gene: TRBJ2-7
d_gene: -
v_gene: TRBV6-2/TRBV6-3

CDR3nt: TGTGCCATCTCTAGGACTAGCGGTGGGATTGCTACGCAGTATTTT
CDR3aa: CAISRTSGGIATQYF
abundance: -
j_gene: TRBJ2-3
d_gene: TRBD2
v_gene: TRBV27

CDR3nt: TGTGCTAGTGGTTTGGTAGAAGCGGGGGCCCGTTACAATGAGCAGTTCTTC
CDR3aa: CASGLVEAGARYNEQFF
abundance: -
j_gene: TRBJ2-1
d_gene: TRBD2
v_gene: TRBV12-5

CDR3nt: TGTGCCTGGAGTGGACAGGGTTCCTACGAGCAGTACTTC
CDR3aa: CAWSGQGSYEQYF
abundance: -
j_gene: TRBJ2-7
d_gene: TRBD1
v_gene: TRBV30

CDR3nt: TGTGCCACCAGCACCGGGACAGGTTATTCACCCCTCCACTTT
CDR3aa: CATSTGTGYSPLHF
abundance: -
j_gene: TRBJ1-6
d_gene: TRBD1
v_gene: TRBV15

CDR3nt: TGTGCCAGCAGCCTGACAGGCGAGGATGAAAAACTGTTTTTT
CDR3aa: CASSLTGEDEKLFF
abundance: -
j_gene: TRBJ1-4
d_gene: -
v_gene: TRBV5-4

CDR3nt: TGTGCCAGCAGTCCACGGTTTGGCTACACGTTGGGGGCCGAGCAGTACTTC
CDR3aa: CASSPRFGYTLGAEQYF
abundance: -
j_gene: TRBJ2-7
d_gene: -
v_gene: TRBV6-6

CDR3nt: TGTGCCAGAAGCTTTTCTACGTCGGCTAGCGGGGGACCTATCTACGAGCAGTACTTC
CDR3aa: CARSFSTSASGGPIYEQYF
abundance: -
j_gene: TRBJ2-7
d_gene: TRBD2
v_gene: TRBV5-3

CDR3nt: TGTGCCAGCAGCTCGGGAAATAATCAGCCCCAGCATTTT
CDR3aa: CASSSGNNQPQHF
abundance: -
j_gene: TRBJ1-5
d_gene: -
v_gene: TRBV11-1

CDR3nt: TGTGCCAGCAGCTGGGACAGGGAATCAGACTACGAGCAGTACTTC
CDR3aa: CASSWDRESDYEQYF
abundance: -
j_gene: TRBJ2-7
d_gene: TRBD1
v_gene: TRBV6-5

CDR3nt: TGTGCCAGCAGTGAAACTCTAGGGGCAGGCGGCTACACCTTC
CDR3aa: CASSETLGAGGYTF
abundance: once
j_gene: TRBJ1-2
d_gene: -
v_gene: TRBV2

CDR3nt: TGTGCCAGCAGTGAAATGGGCAGAAACGAGCAGTACTTC
CDR3aa: CASSEMGRNEQYF
abundance: -
j_gene: TRBJ2-7
d_gene: -
v_gene: TRBV25-1

CDR3nt: TGTGCCAGCAGCTTGGATGGGTCACAGGAGACCCAGTACTTC
CDR3aa: CASSLDGSQETQYF
abundance: -
j_gene: TRBJ2-5
d_gene: -
v_gene: TRBV5-8

CDR3nt: TGTGCCAGCAGCTTGAGTGTGCAGGGTCCCATTCAGTACTTC
CDR3aa: CASSLSVQGPIQYF
abundance: -
j_gene: TRBJ2-4
d_gene: -
v_gene: TRBV5-4

CDR3nt: TGTGCCAGCAGTTCGCAGGGTCCCTACAATGAGCAGTTCTTC
CDR3aa: CASSSQGPYNEQFF
abundance: -
j_gene: TRBJ2-1
d_gene: -
v_gene: TRBV6-5

CDR3nt: TGCAGTGCTAGTTATGGCGGAAGCAATCAGCCCCAGCATTTT
CDR3aa: CSASYGGSNQPQHF
abundance: -
j_gene: TRBJ1-5
d_gene: -
v_gene: TRBV20-1

CDR3nt: TGTGCCACCAGTGATAGCCGGGACAGGGCAGATACGCAGTATTTT
CDR3aa: CATSDSRDRADTQYF
abundance: -
j_gene: TRBJ2-3
d_gene: TRBD1
v_gene: TRBV24-1

CDR3nt: TGTGCCAGCAGCTTATTGGATAGCGGGGGCGCAGATACGCAGTATTTT
CDR3aa: CASSLLDSGGADTQYF
abundance: -
j_gene: TRBJ2-3
d_gene: TRBD2
v_gene: TRBV11-1

CDR3nt: TGTGCCAGCAGCGTAGAACAGGGGGCGGCTGGCACAGATACGCAGTATTTT
CDR3aa: CASSVEQGAAGTDTQYF
abundance: once
j_gene: TRBJ2-3
d_gene: TRBD1
v_gene: TRBV9

CDR3nt: TGTGCCAGCAGCCGCCGGACTAGCGGGGGGGTTGGGAATGAGCAGTTCTTC
CDR3aa: CASSRRTSGGVGNEQFF
abundance: -
j_gene: TRBJ2-1
d_gene: TRBD2
v_gene: TRBV7-9

CDR3nt: TGTGCCAGCAGTTTTGGCTTGAACACTGAAGCTTTCTTT
CDR3aa: CASSFGLNTEAFF
abundance: -
j_gene: TRBJ1-1
d_gene: -
v_gene: TRBV12-3/TRBV12-4

CDR3nt: TGTGCCAGCAGTGAGAGTGGCTACACCTTC
CDR3aa: CASSESGYTF
abundance: -
j_gene: TRBJ1-2
d_gene: -
v_gene: TRBV2

CDR3nt: TGTGCCACCAGTGATTCGCAGAACTATGGCTACACCTTC
CDR3aa: CATSDSQNYGYTF
abundance: -
j_gene: TRBJ1-2
d_gene: -
v_gene: TRBV24-1